This section outlines one T cell receptor (beta chain) sequence together with its context. Its specificity is not known. Both 60 Vbeta primers and 13 Jbeta primers went into the PCR. The table came from immunoSEQ multiplex PCR; TCRdb's copy has only in-frame clones and leaves some out. The data contain fewer than 200,000 clones, approximately 79% of them singletons. The CDR3 is 15 residues long. J lost 2 bases, V lost 1 base, and 4 bases had no gene match. Germline V gene sequence: CDR1 LGHNA, CDR2 YSLEER. This record belongs to a study of cytomegalovirus exposure and HLA in healthy donors. General study points: Later analysis reportedly placed an Asian-associated ancestry cluster below the roughly 700-donor mean in N-insertions. More clonal expansion characterized HLA-associated TCR beta chains than equally common others in a later analysis. Some highly shared sequence variants likely arose as a pipeline artifact. In presence/absence analyses, roughly uniform sequencing depth across donors was assumed.

V is TRBV4-3 and J is TRBJ1-2, with 7 bases matching TRBD1. Sequencing input: PBMCs. This sequence was found in a man aged 40-55 years in good health and CMV-seronegative. The CDR3 loop is CASSQGLDRNYGYTF. Here the CDR3 DNA reads TGCGCCAGCAGCCAAGGCCTGGACAGGAACTATGGCTACACCTTC.